This T cell receptor (beta chain) derives from a study of cytomegalovirus exposure and HLA in healthy donors. The CDR3 has 18 residues. J gave up 1 base and V 2 bases, and 7 bases lay outside the gene matches. In germline, CDR1 is MNHEY, CDR2 SMNVEV (reference sequence). The PCR used 60 Vbeta and 13 Jbeta primers. Libraries were prepared by immunoSEQ multiplex PCR; TCRdb keeps only in-frame clonotypes and omits some of them. The table lists under 150,000 clones, more than 80% of them singletons, with under 3% in the top ten. This sequence joins TRBV27 and TRBJ2-1; 11 bases are shared with TRBD2. What was sequenced was PBMCs. This TCR was sampled from a man aged 30-40 years in good health and CMV-seronegative. Here the CDR3 DNA reads TGTGCCAGCAGTTTAGCTAGCGGGAGGCCGGAGTCCTACAATGAGCAGTTCTTC. Protein product: CASSLASGRPESYNEQFF.